Below, one T cell receptor (beta chain) is given with its context. The protocol was immunoSEQ multiplex PCR, while the TCRdb copy is restricted to in-frame clones and leaves out a portion. Here the sample spans a few hundred thousand clones, roughly 86% being singletons. The CDR3 length is 13 residues. The germline CDR1 and CDR2 sequences are MRHNA and SNTAGT. V was trimmed by 6 bases and J by 3 bases, leaving 11 bases between them. This entry comes from a study of blood T cell repertoires in COVID-19. Study information: Sources were T cells, B-cell-depleted T cells, or PBMCs; the material itself was cDNA or gDNA.

Participants' own reports of clinical history determined their cohort assignment. The V gene is TRBV6-4, the J gene TRBJ1-1, with D perhaps matching TRBD1 (6 bases). This clonotype was obtained from a woman aged 45 to 65 who had recovered from COVID-19. The sequenced sample consisted of PBMCs or T cells enriched from blood (not recorded which). CDR3 in amino acids: CASSHNRDTEAFF. CDR3 DNA: TGTGCCAGCAGCCACAACAGGGACACTGAAGCTTTCTTT.